The 25 T cell receptor beta chains listed next were all sequenced from one sample in a study of T-cell reconstitution after alpha-beta-depleted transplantation in children. Preparation of the TCRbeta library used unique molecular identifiers. TCRdb re-called the PCR reads with MiXCR, one entry per CDR3 protein. This table has about 540,000 distinct CDR3 sequences, about 16% appearing once. Here the sequenced sample was PBMCs from the stem cell graft donor, taken from the stem cell graft. Receptors originate from a human donor who donated a stem cell graft to a child with acute lymphoblastic leukemia.

This clonotype was counted between two and nine times. This rearrangement joins TRBV5-1 to TRBJ2-3; D remains ambiguous. Between the trimmed V and J ends, which lost 1 base and 0 bases, there was a span of 9 bases. The CDR3 has 15 amino acids. Germline lookup yields CDR1 SGHRS and CDR2 YFSETQ. The CDR3 region has the DNA TGCGCCAGCAGCTTGAAGTTGGACAGCACAGATACGCAGTATTTT. Its protein is CASSLKLDSTDTQYF.

In its sample, this clonotype was seen a few times. J is TRBJ1-6 and V is TRBV9; 10 nucleotides align to TRBD1. V dropped 3 bases and J dropped 9; count of bases not matched to a gene: 6. CDR1 is SGDLS, CDR2 YYNGEE, per germline. This CDR3 is built from 15 residues. The CDR3 here is CASSETGGPASPLHF. The CDR3 nucleotides read TGTGCCAGCAGCGAGACAGGGGGCCCGGCTTCACCCCTCCACTTT.

The chain employs TRBV20-1 and TRBJ2-7; tentative D call: TRBD2 (5 bases). The germline V and J ends were trimmed by 3 bases and 3 bases, with 15 bases remaining between them. Germline-derived CDR1 and CDR2 are DFQATT and SNEGSKA (reference sequence). The CDR3 sequence is 14 residues long. Here the CDR3 DNA reads TGCAGTGCTAGGACGGGGTTTGGAGGCTACGAGCAGTACTTC. Translating it yields CSARTGFGGYEQYF.

This chain joins TRBV11-3 and TRBJ1-1; the D is unclear. Trimming cost V 7 bases and J 5 bases, with 14 bases left between them. This CDR3 spans 13 amino acids. Germline V lookup: CDR1 SGHNT, CDR2 YENEEA. In DNA form, the CDR3 reads TGTGCCAGCACTAAATCACCCGGGACTGAAGCTTTCTTT. It yields the protein CASTKSPGTEAFF.

This chain uses TRBV29-1 with TRBJ1-2; D perhaps matches TRBD1 (6 bases). This CDR3 comprises 15 residues. In germline, CDR1 is SQVTM, CDR2 ANQGSEA. V was clipped by 0 bases and J by 2 bases, with 13 bases between them. The CDR3 coding sequence is TGCAGCGTTGAAGATCGTACAGGGTTGAACTATGGCTACACCTTC. This gives the protein CSVEDRTGLNYGYTF.

The rearrangement uses TRBV30 and TRBJ2-7, with D possibly matching TRBD1 (6 bases). The CDR3 sequence is 15 residues long. Germline V gives CDR1 GTSNPN, CDR2 SVGIG (reference sequence). The V end was cut by 2 bases, the J end by 1 base, with 15 bases between. In nucleotides, the CDR3 is TGTGCCTGGAGTACAGGGCCTGGAGTATCCTACGAGCAGTACTTC. This translates into CAWSTGPGVSYEQYF.

The chain combines TRBV9 with TRBJ2-2; TRBD1 might be the D (6 bases). The V end lost 3 bases, the J end lost 0 bases, and 9 bases lay between the germline ends. The CDR3 runs 15 residues. Germline-derived CDR1 and CDR2 are SGDLS and YYNGEE. The DNA of the CDR3 is TGTGCCAGCAGCGGCCGGGACACGAACACCGGGGAGCTGTTTTTT. It translates to CASSGRDTNTGELFF.

This clonotype was seen only a few times. This chain links TRBV24-1 with TRBJ1-4, with TRBD1 matching over 7 bases. V lost 8 bases to trimming and J lost 5 bases; unmatched junction nucleotides: 16. Germline values: CDR1 KGHDR, CDR2 SFDVKD. The CDR3 is made up of 17 amino acids. This CDR3 reads CATKTGRKNTINEKLFF. CDR3 bases: TGTGCCACCAAGACAGGGAGGAAGAACACAATAAATGAAAAACTGTTTTTT.

The rearrangement links TRBV15 to TRBJ2-5, with 7 bases aligning to TRBD2. The junction had 6 bases not matched to a gene; V was cut back by 3 bases and J by 2 bases. CDR3 length: 15 residues. CDR1 and CDR2 (germline): LNHNV, YYDKDF (reference sequence). The CDR3 bases are TGTGCCACCAGCAGGGGGGAGGGGCAGCAAGAGACCCAGTACTTC. Amino acid sequence: CATSRGEGQQETQYF.

This clonotype was counted a few times. V gene TRBV5-1 combines with J gene TRBJ2-1; D is ambiguous. Trimming took off 0 bases at V and 6 bases at J, with 4 bases between the two ends. The CDR3 runs to 12 residues. CDR1 and CDR2 (germline): SGHRS, YFSETQ. The CDR3 DNA is TGCGCCAGCAGCTTGGACACCAATGAGCAGTTCTTC. Its protein product is CASSLDTNEQFF.

CDR3 region: CAILPGTQQETQYF. The CDR3 coding sequence is TGCGCCATCCTACCCGGGACACAGCAAGAGACCCAGTACTTC. The chain is built from TRBV23-1 and TRBJ2-5, with D perhaps TRBD1 (6 bases). TRBV23-1 is filed as an ORF, its function uncertain. The ends were cut back, 10 bases at V and 2 bases at J, with 17 bases in the middle. The CDR3 is 14 amino acids.

CDR3 residues: CASSLARGANSPLHF. In DNA, the CDR3 is TGCGCCAGCAGCTTGGCCCGAGGGGCTAATTCACCCCTCCACTTT. This chain uses TRBV5-1 with TRBJ1-6; perhaps TRBD1 as D (5 bases). Trimming removed 0 bases from V and 6 bases from J, with 10 bases in between. Germline values: CDR1 SGHRS, CDR2 YFSETQ. The CDR3 loop spans 15 amino acids.

The chain carries TRBV4-1 and TRBJ1-3; TRBD1 is a possible D gene (5 bases). V was cut by 4 bases and J by 8 bases, with 18 bases left in between. CDR1 and CDR2 (germline): MGHRA, YSYEKL. The CDR3 contains 15 residues. The CDR3 nucleotides are TGCGCCAGCAGCCCGGCCCCCAGTCCGGGGGACACCATATATTTT. It is translated as CASSPAPSPGDTIYF.

The V call is TRBV20-1, the J call TRBJ2-5; TRBD2 matches at 10 bases. With V trimmed by 5 bases and J by 2 bases, 8 bases remained unmatched. Germline lookup yields CDR1 DFQATT and CDR2 SNEGSKA (reference sequence). This CDR3 region has 15 residues. The CDR3 reads CSAGRLAGTQETQYF. The CDR3 DNA is TGCAGTGCTGGGAGACTAGCGGGCACTCAAGAGACCCAGTACTTC.

In this sample, this clonotype turned up a few times. The rearrangement uses TRBV13 and TRBJ1-1; tentatively, D is TRBD1 (6 bases). The germline gives CDR1 PRHDT, CDR2 FYEKMQ (reference sequence). V lost 4 bases and J lost 4, with 19 bases in between. The CDR3 is 16 residues long. CDR3 coding DNA: TGTGCCAGCAGCTCCAAAGGGGGGATAGGTAGCACTGAAGCTTTCTTT. Protein sequence: CASSSKGGIGSTEAFF.

The chain links TRBV20-1 to TRBJ2-5; D is undetermined. The CDR3 runs to 11 residues. Germline V gives CDR1 DFQATT, CDR2 SNEGSKA (reference sequence). The V end was cut by 4 bases, the J end by 4 bases, with 7 bases between. The CDR3 region is CSATPRETQYF. CDR3 nucleotide sequence: TGCAGTGCTACTCCACGAGAGACCCAGTACTTC.

V usage is TRBV12-3 or TRBV12-4 and J usage is TRBJ2-5; 8 bases are a match to TRBD2. The CDR3 extends over 16 amino acids. With V trimmed by 7 bases and J by 3 bases, 13 bases remained unmatched. The CDR3 protein is CASINRAAGAEETQYF. CDR3 DNA sequence: TGTGCCAGCATCAACCGGGCAGCGGGAGCGGAAGAGACCCAGTACTTC.

In this sample, this clonotype turned up a few times. The V gene is TRBV29-1, the J gene TRBJ2-7; D remains unclear. The CDR3 covers 15 residues. V was trimmed by 2 bases and J by 2 bases, leaving 16 bases between them. Germline CDR1 and CDR2: SQVTM and ANQGSEA. CDR3 region: CSVERLDKHPYEQYF. DNA of the CDR3: TGCAGCGTTGAACGGCTCGACAAGCACCCCTACGAGCAGTACTTC.

This clonotype has more than one count but fewer than ten. Here the CDR3 reads CATSRDRGGPGQYF. The CDR3 DNA is TGTGCCACCAGCAGAGATCGGGGCGGGCCAGGGCAGTATTTT. The genes are TRBV15 and TRBJ2-3; D might be TRBD1 or TRBD2, each matching 5 bases. Germline CDR1 LNHNV, CDR2 YYDKDF (reference sequence). The CDR3 extends over 14 amino acids. V lost 0 bases and J 11 bases, leaving 15 bases between the germline ends.

V is TRBV11-2 and J is TRBJ2-2; 12 bases line up with TRBD2. The CDR3 spans 20 residues. Germline CDR1 is SGHAT and CDR2 is FQNNGV. Trimming cost V 0 bases and J 6 bases; bases outside gene matches: 14. CDR3 nucleotide sequence: TGTGCCAGCAGCTTAGATTCAGTACTAGCGGGAGGATGGGCCTCCGGGGAGCTGTTTTTT. Translated, it gives CASSLDSVLAGGWASGELFF.

This chain links TRBV7-2 with TRBJ2-1, with 7 nucleotides matching TRBD2. Trimming took 6 bases from V and 9 from J; bases not matched to a gene: 14. In germline, CDR1 is SGHTA, CDR2 FQGNSA. This CDR3 spans 15 amino acids. Written as DNA, the CDR3 is TGTGCCAGCAGTGAGAGTGGACTAGGTGGGAGTGAGCAGTTCTTC. It yields the protein CASSESGLGGSEQFF.

CDR3 bases: TGCGCCAGCAGCCCGGCCCAGGGGGTTCACACTGAAGCTTTCTTT. This codes for CASSPAQGVHTEAFF. This chain links TRBV5-1 with TRBJ1-1; 7 nucleotides align to TRBD1. The CDR3 is 15 amino acids. CDR1 and CDR2 from the germline V gene are SGHRS and YFSETQ. Losses at the gene ends were 4 bases for V and 3 bases for J; bases not matched to a gene: 9.

This chain connects TRBV5-1 to TRBJ1-6, with 8 bases fitting TRBD1. The germline CDR1 and CDR2 sequences are SGHRS and YFSETQ. The CDR3 has 13 residues. The ends lost 5 bases at V and 9 bases at J; junction bases unmatched: 4. For the CDR3, the DNA is TGCGCCAGCAGTCAGGGGGCAGGTTCACCCCTCCACTTT. Translated: CASSQGAGSPLHF.

This chain connects TRBV2 to TRBJ2-1; no reliable D call. The CDR3 is made up of 12 amino acids. Trimming stripped 2 bases from V and 8 bases from J, with 7 bases between. Germline CDR1 is SNHLY and CDR2 is FYNNEI. The chain's CDR3 is CASSEYTDEQFF. The CDR3 region has the DNA TGTGCCAGCAGTGAATACACGGATGAGCAGTTCTTC. Looking up the rest from reference TRBV2 and TRBJ2-1 gives the full variable domain: EPEVTQTPSHQVTQMGQEVILRCVPISNHLYFYWYRQILGQKVEFLVSFYNNEISEKSEIFDDQFSVERPDGSNFTLKIRSTKLEDSAMYFCASSEYTDEQFFGPGTRLTVL.

This rearrangement joins TRBV7-8 to TRBJ2-7; D is unclear. There are 15 residues in the CDR3. V was trimmed by 4 bases and J by 3 bases, leaving 16 bases between them. The germline CDR1 and CDR2 sequences are SGHVS and FQNEAQ. CDR3 region: CASSSPGPANYEQYF. The CDR3 DNA sequence: TGTGCCAGCAGCTCGCCCGGGCCAGCCAACTACGAGCAGTACTTC.